This record covers a single T cell receptor (beta chain). Trimming stripped 0 bases from V and 6 bases from J, with 12 bases between. Germline values: CDR1 SEHNR, CDR2 FQNEAQ (reference sequence). The CDR3 runs to 14 residues. The data belong to a study of control samples from healthy donors and cancer patients. Method: immunoSEQ multiplex PCR; TCRdb's copy keeps in-frame clones and lacks some. The sample contains 60,000 to 75,000 clones, about 83% of which appear only once. Input material: blood. V and J are TRBV7-9 and TRBJ2-7, with D perhaps assigned TRBD1 or TRBD2 (5 bases each). This sequence was found in a man in his sixties in good health. The DNA of the CDR3 is TGTGCCAGCAGCTTAGCCGGGACGCCTGGCGAGCAGTACTTC. Its protein product is CASSLAGTPGEQYF.